Below are 24 T cell receptor beta chains sequenced from a single sample in a study of identical twins. TCRdb fed the 5' RACE reads into MiXCR, producing one record per CDR3 protein. The table shows 350,000 or so distinct CDR3 sequences, with 8.5% to 10% occurring only once. The sequencing sample was made of naive T cells sorted from blood. The receptors were sampled from a woman in her fifties or sixties in good health.

V and J are TRBV10-3 and TRBJ1-1; D is undetermined. CDR1 and CDR2 from the germline V gene are ENHRY and SYGVKD. V shed 6 bases and J shed 4 bases, with 6 bases lying between them. The CDR3 runs 11 residues. The CDR3 is CAIRDSTEAFF. DNA for the CDR3: TGTGCCATCAGAGATTCCACTGAAGCTTTCTTT.

J is TRBJ1-6 and V is TRBV4-1; tentative D call: TRBD1 (5 bases). Deletions cut 4 bases from V and 10 bases from J, with 20 bases between. CDR1 and CDR2 (germline): MGHRA, YSYEKL. The CDR3 is made up of 16 amino acids. CDR3 loop: CASSPIRQGRMSPLHF. The CDR3 coding sequence is TGCGCCAGCAGCCCTATCCGCCAGGGTCGAATGTCACCCCTCCACTTT.

This clonotype turned up a few times. This clone may be a read error of a much larger clone one base away. The genes are TRBV29-1 and TRBJ1-3, with a weak D call TRBD1 (6 bases). Germline values: CDR1 SQVTM, CDR2 ANQGSEA. This CDR3 comprises 13 residues. V was trimmed by 5 bases and J by 1 base, leaving 9 bases between them. The CDR3 spells CSVRGASGNTIYF. The CDR3 coding sequence is TGCAGCGTTCGGGGGGCTTCTGGAAACACCATATATTTT.

The sample holds a few counts of this clonotype. The chain has TRBV7-2 and TRBJ1-2; D unresolved. The CDR3 consists of 14 residues. Germline-derived CDR1 and CDR2 are SGHTA and FQGNSA. Trimming stripped 1 base from V and 4 bases from J, with 10 bases between. The DNA of the CDR3 is TGTGCCAGCAGCTTAGGTCTTGCCCTCTATGGCTACACCTTC. Amino acid sequence: CASSLGLALYGYTF.

This clonotype has a count of ten or more. The rearrangement uses TRBV20-1 and TRBJ2-5, with 16 bases lining up with TRBD2. Germline V gene data show CDR1 as DFQATT and CDR2 as SNEGSKA (reference sequence). This CDR3 is 17 amino acids long. V was clipped by 6 bases and J by 2 bases; unmatched bases: 9. This chain's CDR3 is CSATIPGLAGGQETQYF. CDR3 nucleotide sequence: TGCAGTGCAACGATCCCGGGACTAGCGGGAGGGCAAGAGACCCAGTACTTC.

This clonotype was recorded a few times. The CDR3 DNA sequence: TGCGCCAGCAGCTTGGGAGACAGTCCCTACGAGCAGTACTTC. Amino acids: CASSLGDSPYEQYF. J is TRBJ2-7 and V is TRBV5-1; D is possibly TRBD1 (5 bases). The CDR3 is 14 residues long. From germline, CDR1 is SGHRS and CDR2 YFSETQ. V lost 0 bases, J lost 2 bases, and 9 bases lay in between.

The table lists this clonotype with a few counts. The genes are TRBV5-1 and TRBJ1-3; D is uncertain. V shed 4 bases and J shed 0 bases, with 5 bases lying between them. This CDR3 is built from 13 residues. Germline CDR1 reads SGHRS; CDR2 reads YFSETQ. Here the CDR3 DNA reads TGCGCCAGCAGCCGCAGCTCTGGAAACACCATATATTTT. Its translation: CASSRSSGNTIYF.

This chain links TRBV7-2 with TRBJ2-3; 7 nucleotides line up with TRBD2. The CDR3 extends over 17 amino acids. The V gene end was trimmed by 0 bases and the J gene end by 6 bases; junction bases not matched to a gene: 12. CDR1 SGHTA and CDR2 FQGNSA come from the germline V gene. CDR3 DNA sequence: TGTGCCAGCAGCTTAGCGATCTGGGCGGGAGTATCTGATACGCAGTATTTT. As protein: CASSLAIWAGVSDTQYF.

V and J are TRBV5-6 and TRBJ2-7, with TRBD1 as a possible D gene (7 bases). CDR1 is SGHDT and CDR2 is YYEEEE in the germline V gene. This CDR3 comprises 15 residues. Between the trimmed V and J ends, which lost 4 bases and 0 bases, there was a span of 14 bases. CDR3 protein: CASSVAGQNSYEQYF. CDR3 coding DNA: TGTGCCAGCAGCGTCGCGGGACAGAACTCCTACGAGCAGTACTTC.

At least ten counts were recorded for this clonotype. CDR3 loop: CSAQGSNQPQHF. The CDR3, as DNA: TGCAGTGCCCAGGGAAGCAATCAGCCCCAGCATTTT. The rearrangement uses TRBV20-1 and TRBJ1-5; tentatively, D is TRBD1 (5 bases). V was trimmed by 6 bases and J by 1 base, leaving 7 bases between them. Per the germline V gene, CDR1 is DFQATT and CDR2 is SNEGSKA (reference sequence). CDR3 length equals 12 residues.

This clonotype has a count of ten or more. The V and J genes are TRBV20-1 and TRBJ2-3, with 10 bases matching TRBD2. Germline CDR1 reads DFQATT; CDR2 reads SNEGSKA (reference sequence). The CDR3 runs 16 residues. V lost 0 bases and J lost 1; bases outside the gene matches: 4. This CDR3 reads CSARDYGTSGTDTQYF. The CDR3 region has the DNA TGCAGTGCTAGAGATTACGGGACTAGCGGCACAGATACGCAGTATTTT.

This clonotype was counted only a few times. The chain has TRBV4-1 and TRBJ2-7; the D is unclear. With 2 bases removed from V and 6 bases from J, the gap between germline ends came to 8 bases. The length of the CDR3 is 12 residues. The germline V gene has CDR1 MGHRA and CDR2 YSYEKL. CDR3 bases: TGCGCCAGCAGCCAACTAAAGGGCGAGCAGTACTTC. The encoded protein is CASSQLKGEQYF.

The chain recombines TRBV5-1 with TRBJ2-3, with 10 nucleotides matching TRBD2. With V trimmed by 2 bases and J by 4 bases, 7 bases remained unmatched. There are 16 residues in the CDR3. Germline V CDR1 and CDR2: SGHRS, YFSETQ. CDR3 sequence reads: CASSFLAGVTPDTQYF. CDR3 DNA sequence: TGCGCCAGCAGCTTCCTAGCGGGAGTCACGCCAGATACGCAGTATTTT. Drawing the rest from reference TRBV5-1 and TRBJ2-3, the complete variable domain is KAGVTQTPRYLIKTRGQQVTLSCSPISGHRSVSWYQQTPGQGLQFLFEYFSETQRNKGNFPGRFSGRQFSNSRSEMNVSTLELGDSALYLCASSFLAGVTPDTQYFGPGTRLTVL.

Many counts were recorded for this clonotype. The chain uses TRBV19 and TRBJ2-7; D remains ambiguous. The germline V and J ends were trimmed by 1 base and 5 bases, with 9 bases remaining between them. CDR1 and CDR2 (germline): LNHDA, SQIVND (reference sequence). This CDR3 comprises 13 residues. The CDR3 nucleotides read TGTGCCAGTAGTATAGCCGGCATTAACGAGCAGTACTTC. Translated, it gives CASSIAGINEQYF.

This clonotype occurred a few times. The chain carries TRBV12-3 or TRBV12-4 and TRBJ2-5; the match to TRBD2 covers 8 bases. The CDR3 loop spans 12 amino acids. J lost 3 bases, V lost 8 bases, and 2 bases had no gene match. CDR3 sequence reads: CASSGGEETQYF. The CDR3 DNA follows: TGTGCCAGCTCGGGGGGGGAAGAGACCCAGTACTTC.

The chain has TRBV12-3 or TRBV12-4 and TRBJ2-5; unclear D gene. The ends were cut back, 4 bases at V and 9 bases at J, with 12 bases in the middle. The CDR3 length is 12 residues. CDR3: CASSWPLSSQYF. Here the CDR3 DNA reads TGTGCCAGCAGTTGGCCCCTCAGTTCCCAGTACTTC.

This chain connects TRBV29-1 to TRBJ1-1; the D gene is possibly TRBD1 (5 bases). In germline, CDR1 is SQVTM, CDR2 ANQGSEA. The length of the CDR3 is 14 residues. Trimming left V 8 bases short and J 4 bases short, with 20 bases between. The CDR3 DNA follows: TGCAGCACCTACCGGGACCCACCTCCCACTGAAGCTTTCTTT. It specifies CSTYRDPPPTEAFF.

The sample holds many counts of this clonotype. The rearrangement joins TRBV5-6 to TRBJ2-1, with D tentatively TRBD1 (5 bases). V was shortened by 2 bases and J by 5 bases, with 11 bases between the two germline ends. The CDR3 spans 14 residues. The germline V gene encodes CDR1 SGHDT and CDR2 YYEEEE. The CDR3 protein is CASSFYGADNEQFF. CDR3 in DNA: TGTGCCAGCAGCTTCTATGGGGCTGACAATGAGCAGTTCTTC. The full variable domain, completed using reference TRBV5-6 and TRBJ2-1, is DAGVTQSPTHLIKTRGQQVTLRCSPKSGHDTVSWYQQALGQGPQFIFQYYEEEERQRGNFPDRFSGHQFPNYSSELNVNALLLGDSALYLCASSFYGADNEQFFGPGTRLTVL.

In its sample, this clonotype was seen once. The chain couples TRBV21-1 to TRBJ2-1. TRBV21-1 is shown as a pseudogene. The CDR3 is 12 residues long. CDR3 DNA: TGTGCCAGCACCCGACTTCACAATGAGCAGTTCTTC. It encodes CASTRLHNEQFF.

This clonotype showed up just a few times. The rearrangement links TRBV5-1 to TRBJ2-7, with D possibly being TRBD1 or TRBD2 (5 bases each). The CDR3 runs to 14 residues. CDR1 and CDR2 (germline): SGHRS, YFSETQ. Trimming shortened V by 7 bases and J by 2 bases, and 16 bases separated the two germline ends. The CDR3 is CASERGEGAYEQYF. CDR3 sequence (DNA): TGCGCCAGCGAAAGGGGAGAAGGAGCCTACGAGCAGTACTTC.

In its sample, this clonotype was seen a few times. The rearrangement links TRBV25-1 to TRBJ1-6, with 8 bases identical to TRBD1. Per germline, CDR1 MGHDK and CDR2 SYGVNS. Trimming at V came to 3 bases and at J to 9 bases, leaving 7 bases not matched to a gene. The CDR3 spans 15 residues. The CDR3 DNA is TGTGCCAGCAGTGACCCGACAGGGGAAGGTTCACCCCTCCACTTT. Residues: CASSDPTGEGSPLHF.

This clonotype has only a few counts. This sequence joins TRBV20-1 and TRBJ1-1; D is possibly TRBD1 (6 bases). Trimming left V 6 bases short and J 11 bases short, with 22 bases between. Germline CDR1 is DFQATT and CDR2 is SNEGSKA (reference sequence). The CDR3 runs 13 residues. CDR3 loop: CSARVQGSLGAFF. Written as DNA, the CDR3 is TGCAGTGCCCGAGTACAGGGAAGTCTCGGGGCTTTCTTT.

This clonotype was observed at least ten times. The chain combines TRBV4-1 with TRBJ2-1; D is undetermined. Germline values: CDR1 MGHRA, CDR2 YSYEKL. V lost 1 base and J lost 4, with 11 bases in between. CDR3 length: 15 amino acids. DNA of the CDR3: TGCGCCAGCAGCCAAGGGGCCCTGGGGTACAATGAGCAGTTCTTC. It encodes CASSQGALGYNEQFF.

This clonotype came up many times. The rearrangement links TRBV12-3 or TRBV12-4 to TRBJ1-2; 9 nucleotides line up with TRBD1. With 2 bases clipped from V and 0 bases from J, the junction kept 4 bases outside the gene matches. CDR3 size: 16 residues. The CDR3 region is CASSLWDREPNYGYTF. DNA for the CDR3: TGTGCCAGCAGTTTATGGGACAGGGAACCTAACTATGGCTACACCTTC.